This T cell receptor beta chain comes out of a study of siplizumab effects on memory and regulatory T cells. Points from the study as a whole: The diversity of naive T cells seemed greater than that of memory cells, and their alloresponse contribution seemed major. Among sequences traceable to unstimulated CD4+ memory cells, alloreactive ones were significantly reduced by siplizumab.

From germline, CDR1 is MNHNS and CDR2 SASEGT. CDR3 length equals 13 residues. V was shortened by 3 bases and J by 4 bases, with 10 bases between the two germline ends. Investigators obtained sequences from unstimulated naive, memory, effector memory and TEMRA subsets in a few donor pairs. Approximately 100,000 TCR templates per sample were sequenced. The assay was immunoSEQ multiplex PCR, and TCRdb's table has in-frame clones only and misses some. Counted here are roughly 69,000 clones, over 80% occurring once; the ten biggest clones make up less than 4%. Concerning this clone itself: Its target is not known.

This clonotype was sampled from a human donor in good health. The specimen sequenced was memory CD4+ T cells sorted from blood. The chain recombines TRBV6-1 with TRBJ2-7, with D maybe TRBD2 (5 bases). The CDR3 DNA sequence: TGTGCCAGCAGTGAGAGAGCGGAGTACGAGCAGTACTTC. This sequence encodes CASSERAEYEQYF.